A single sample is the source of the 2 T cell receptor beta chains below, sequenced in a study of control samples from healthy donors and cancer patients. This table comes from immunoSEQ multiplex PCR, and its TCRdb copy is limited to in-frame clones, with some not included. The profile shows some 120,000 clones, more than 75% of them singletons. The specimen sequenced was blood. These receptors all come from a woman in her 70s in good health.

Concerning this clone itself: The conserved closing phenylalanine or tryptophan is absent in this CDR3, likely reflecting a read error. The CDR3 here is CASSYRGSSTGELFS. The DNA for the CDR3 is TGTGCCAGCAGTTACCGTGGGTCTAGCACCGGGGAGCTGTTTTCT. The V gene is TRBV6-6, the J gene TRBJ2-2; no clear D gene. The CDR3 runs 15 residues. CDR1 is MNHNY, CDR2 SVGAGI, per germline (reference sequence). V was trimmed by 2 bases and J by 4 bases, leaving 11 bases between them.

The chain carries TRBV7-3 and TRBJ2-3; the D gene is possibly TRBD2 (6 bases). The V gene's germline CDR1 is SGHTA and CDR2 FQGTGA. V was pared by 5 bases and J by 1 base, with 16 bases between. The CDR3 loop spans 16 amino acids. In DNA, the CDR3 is TGTGCCAGCAGCCCTGGTTTTGCGGGGCGCACAGATACGCAGTATTTT. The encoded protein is CASSPGFAGRTDTQYF.